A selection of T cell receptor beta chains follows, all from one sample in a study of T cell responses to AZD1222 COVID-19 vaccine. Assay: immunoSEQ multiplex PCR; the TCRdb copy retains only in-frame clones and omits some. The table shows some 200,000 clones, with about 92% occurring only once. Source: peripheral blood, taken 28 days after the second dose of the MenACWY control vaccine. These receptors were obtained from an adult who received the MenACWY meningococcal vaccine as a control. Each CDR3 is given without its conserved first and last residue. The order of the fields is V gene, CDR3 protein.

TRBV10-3,AIRQGQGANEKLF
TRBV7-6,ASSLEPHSSRWETQY
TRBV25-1,ATTTGLYEQY
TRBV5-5,ASSLTGSGVLEAF
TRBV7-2,ASSSDSREQY
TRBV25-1,AIQSNYGYT
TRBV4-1,ASSHARSVAGELGELF
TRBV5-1,ASSLTPSSNQPQH
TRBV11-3,ASSLFRDHEQY
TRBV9,ASSEGRGAGNTIY